This T cell receptor beta chain was identified in a study of PD-L1 blockade in urothelial cancer. About the research overall: Dosed intravenously at 1,200 mg every 3 weeks, atezolizumab was initiated by patients around 2014. Prior exposure to chemotherapy in patients amounted to 0 to 3 regimens received.

This clone was detected only a few times. CDR1 and CDR2 (germline): MDHEN, SYDVKM. CDR3 length equals 17 residues. J gave up 7 bases and V 5 bases, and 19 bases lay outside the gene matches. Time point here: pretreatment peripheral blood. What went into each PCR as a spike was synthetic TCR analog templates. Clones were sequenced by immunoSEQ multiplex PCR, and TCRdb holds only the in-frame ones, with some missing. The table lists 50,000 to 70,000 clones, 75% to 85% of them singletons, with 1.6% in the top ten. This receptor was taken from a man aged 65 to 85 with urothelial cancer. This chain connects TRBV28 to TRBJ1-2; 7 bases are a match to TRBD1. Sequences were derived from PBMCs, sampled around atezolizumab (anti-PD-L1) treatment. DNA for the CDR3: TGTGCCAGCAGTGCCCCCACGAGCAGGGGGGACGCTTCTGGCTACACCTTC. This encodes CASSAPTSRGDASGYTF.